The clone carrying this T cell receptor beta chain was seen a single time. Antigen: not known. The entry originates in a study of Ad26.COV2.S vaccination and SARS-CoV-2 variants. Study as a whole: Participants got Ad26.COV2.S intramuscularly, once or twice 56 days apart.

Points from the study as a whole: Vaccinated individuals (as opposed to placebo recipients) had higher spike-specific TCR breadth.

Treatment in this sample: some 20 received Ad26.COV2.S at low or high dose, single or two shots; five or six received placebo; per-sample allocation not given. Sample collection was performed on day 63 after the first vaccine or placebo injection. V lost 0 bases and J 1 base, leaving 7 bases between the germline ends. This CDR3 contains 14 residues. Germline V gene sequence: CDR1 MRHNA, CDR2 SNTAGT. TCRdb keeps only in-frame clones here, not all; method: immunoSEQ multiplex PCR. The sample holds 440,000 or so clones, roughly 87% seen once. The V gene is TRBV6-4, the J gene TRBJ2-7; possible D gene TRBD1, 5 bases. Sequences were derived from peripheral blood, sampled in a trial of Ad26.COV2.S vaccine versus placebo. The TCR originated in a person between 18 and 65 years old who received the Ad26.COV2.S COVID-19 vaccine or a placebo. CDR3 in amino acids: CASSDSYRSYEQYF. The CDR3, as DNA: TGTGCCAGCAGTGACTCGTACAGGTCCTACGAGCAGTACTTC.